One sample yielded the 15 T cell receptor beta chains listed below, sequenced in a study of T-cell reconstitution after alpha-beta-depleted transplantation in children listed by TCRdb under 2016. Receptor amplification or capture employed PCR. For sequencing, an Illumina HiSeq 2500 was employed. To normalize quantification of the TCRbeta repertoire, the TCR libraries were built with molecular barcoding that relied on unique molecular identifiers. TCRdb reanalyzed the raw reads on its own, using fastp at Q25 for trimming and MiXCR for clone calling, and kept in-frame beta chains. Rows are unified per CDR3 protein, each entry keeping the most common DNA and genes. For this sample the table gives hundreds of thousands of distinct CDR3 sequences, of which approximately 13% were detected only once. The biggest ten clones account for 2% to 2.5% of the sample. The treatment or condition label, as the study defines it: allogeneic hematopoietic cell transplantation with graft depleted of TCRalphabeta T cells and CD19 B cells.

The sample consisted of PBMCs, mostly from graft donor cells, taken 360 days after TCRalphabeta/CD19-depleted stem cell transplant. All receptors derive from a male patient younger than 18 who had a stem cell transplant for acute myeloid leukemia, so the T cells may come from the graft donor.

V is TRBV29-1 and J is TRBJ1-1; 8 nucleotides align to TRBD1. CDR1 and CDR2 from the germline V gene are SQVTM and ANQGSEA. CDR3 length: 13 amino acids. Trimming took 5 bases from V and 2 from J; bases not matched to a gene: 4. The CDR3 bases are TGCAGCGTTCCACAGGGGGGAAACACTGAAGCTTTCTTT. Translated: CSVPQGGNTEAFF.

The chain uses TRBV20-1 and TRBJ2-5, with D perhaps matching TRBD1 or TRBD2 (6 bases each). The CDR3 loop spans 15 amino acids. Trimming removed 2 bases at V and 2 bases at J, with 15 bases between. Germline CDR1 reads DFQATT; CDR2 reads SNEGSKA (reference sequence). CDR3 bases: TGCAGTGCTAGACCGGGAACAGGGAGGCAAGAGACCCAGTACTTC. Protein: CSARPGTGRQETQYF.

This clonotype was seen at least ten times. The rearrangement joins TRBV12-3 or TRBV12-4 to TRBJ1-5; D perhaps matches TRBD1 (5 bases). The germline V and J ends were trimmed by 6 bases and 0 bases, with 9 bases remaining between them. This CDR3 contains 14 residues. The CDR3 bases are TGTGCCAGCAGGGCAGGGTATAGCAATCAGCCCCAGCATTTT. This sequence encodes CASRAGYSNQPQHF.

This rearrangement joins TRBV7-2 to TRBJ2-3; 11 nucleotides align to TRBD2. The CDR3 runs 15 residues. The germline V gene encodes CDR1 SGHTA and CDR2 FQGNSA. The ends lost 8 bases at V and 5 bases at J; junction bases unmatched: 9. The CDR3 bases are TGTGCCAGCTTCGAGGGAGGACTAGCGGGAGATACGCAGTATTTT. Its protein product is CASFEGGLAGDTQYF.

This clonotype was recorded at least ten times. This chain connects TRBV25-1 to TRBJ2-5; D unclear. Germline-derived CDR1 and CDR2 are MGHDK and SYGVNS. V dropped 3 bases and J dropped 2 bases, with 10 bases sitting between them. The length of the CDR3 is 14 residues. CDR3 in amino acids: CASSEKFSQETQYF. In DNA form, the CDR3 reads TGTGCCAGCAGTGAGAAGTTCTCACAAGAGACCCAGTACTTC. The variable domain in full, completed from reference TRBV25-1 and TRBJ2-5, reads EADIYQTPRYLVIGTGKKITLECSQTMGHDKMYWYQQDPGMELHLIHYSYGVNSTEKGDLSSESTVSRIRTEHFPLTLESARPSHTSQYLCASSEKFSQETQYFGPGTRLLVL.

This chain uses TRBV11-2 with TRBJ2-1; D gene uncertain. The V end was cut by 0 bases, the J end by 0 bases, with 6 bases between. Germline values: CDR1 SGHAT, CDR2 FQNNGV. The CDR3 has 15 residues. The CDR3 coding sequence is TGTGCCAGCAGCTTAGAGTGGGGCTCCTACAATGAGCAGTTCTTC. This encodes CASSLEWGSYNEQFF.

This rearrangement joins TRBV7-9 to TRBJ2-7, with a tentative D call TRBD2 (6 bases). Per the germline V gene, CDR1 is SEHNR and CDR2 is FQNEAQ (reference sequence). CDR3 size: 15 residues. Deletions cut 4 bases from V and 2 bases from J, with 15 bases between. The DNA for the CDR3 is TGTGCCAGCAGCTCCTCCACGGGGGAGCCCTACGAGCAGTACTTC. Amino acid sequence: CASSSSTGEPYEQYF.

This sequence joins TRBV24-1 and TRBJ2-7, with 10 bases aligning to TRBD1. From germline, CDR1 is KGHDR and CDR2 SFDVKD. The CDR3 is made up of 15 amino acids. J gave up 5 bases and V 2 bases, and 5 bases lay outside the gene matches. CDR3 sequence: CATSDSGQGWNEQYF. CDR3 bases: TGTGCCACCAGTGATTCGGGACAGGGGTGGAACGAGCAGTACTTC.

This clonotype was seen many times. The CDR3 DNA sequence: TGTGCCAGCAGCTTCGGGGGAGTCAACAATGAGCAGTTCTTC. Its translation is CASSFGGVNNEQFF. The chain employs TRBV7-9 and TRBJ2-1; D might be TRBD2 (6 bases). The germline gives CDR1 SEHNR, CDR2 FQNEAQ (reference sequence). The V end lost 3 bases, the J end lost 5 bases, and 11 bases lay between the germline ends. CDR3 size: 14 residues.

This clonotype was counted at least ten times. The V and J genes are TRBV28 and TRBJ2-1; no definite D call. The CDR3 consists of 14 residues. V was shortened by 3 bases and J by 0 bases, with 6 bases between the two germline ends. Germline V CDR1 and CDR2: MDHEN, SYDVKM. The CDR3 loop is CASSFRSSYNEQFF. The CDR3 nucleotides are TGTGCCAGCAGTTTCAGATCCTCCTACAATGAGCAGTTCTTC.

This clonotype was observed a few times. V is TRBV7-9 and J is TRBJ2-3; 9 nucleotides agree with TRBD1. CDR3 length: 15 residues. Unmatched junction bases numbered 7, after V lost 5 bases and J lost 4 bases. CDR1 is SEHNR, CDR2 FQNEAQ, per germline (reference sequence). The CDR3 region has the DNA TGTGCCAGCAGCGATCGGGACAGGGCCGCAGATACGCAGTATTTT. Protein product: CASSDRDRAADTQYF. The full variable domain, its missing parts supplied by reference TRBV7-9 and TRBJ2-3, is DTGVSQNPRHKITKRGQNVTFRCDPISEHNRLYWYRQTLGQGPEFLTYFQNEAQLEKSRLLSDRFSAERPKGSFSTLEIQRTEQGDSAMYLCASSDRDRAADTQYFGPGTRLTVL.

The chain joins TRBV30 to TRBJ2-5; TRBD2 aligns across 8 bases. Losses at the gene ends were 3 bases for V and 4 bases for J; bases not matched to a gene: 16. The CDR3 has 17 amino acids. Germline V gives CDR1 GTSNPN, CDR2 SVGIG (reference sequence). CDR3 in amino acids: CAWSSTHPSGSGETQYF. The CDR3 DNA sequence: TGTGCCTGGAGCTCGACCCACCCAAGCGGGAGTGGAGAGACCCAGTACTTC.

The V call is TRBV20-1, the J call TRBJ2-7; 12 bases agree with TRBD2. Trimming cost V 2 bases and J 2 bases; bases outside gene matches: 4. From germline, CDR1 is DFQATT and CDR2 SNEGSKA (reference sequence). The CDR3 runs 15 residues. The CDR3 sequence is CSARMGLAGPYEQYF. In nucleotides, the CDR3 is TGCAGTGCTAGAATGGGACTAGCGGGCCCCTACGAGCAGTACTTC.

This clonotype was seen repeatedly, ten times or more. The chain recombines TRBV28 with TRBJ2-1, with 13 bases identical to TRBD2. The CDR3 covers 15 residues. The junction had 3 bases not matched to a gene; V was cut back by 5 bases and J by 5 bases. Germline CDR1 is MDHEN and CDR2 is SYDVKM. The chain's CDR3 is CASSHGTSGNNEQFF. The CDR3 DNA follows: TGTGCCAGCAGTCACGGGACTAGCGGGAACAATGAGCAGTTCTTC.

This clonotype came up many times. The genes are TRBV29-1 and TRBJ2-5; a weak D match, TRBD1 (6 bases). Germline loops: CDR1 SQVTM, CDR2 ANQGSEA. The CDR3 has 14 amino acids. V was pared by 7 bases and J by 2 bases, with 17 bases between. The CDR3 nucleotides read TGCAGCGCTGCGAAGGGACACAAACAAGAGACCCAGTACTTC. Translated, it gives CSAAKGHKQETQYF. Together with reference TRBV29-1 and TRBJ2-5, the CDR3 gives the full variable domain: SAVISQKPSRDICQRGTSLTIQCQVDSQVTMMFWYRQQPGQSLTLIATANQGSEATYESGFVIDKFPISRPNLTFSTLTVSNMSPEDSSIYLCSAAKGHKQETQYFGPGTRLLVL.